Shown below are 2 T cell receptor beta chains from a single sample sequenced in a study of OX40 agonist ivuxolimab in advanced cancers. Clones were read by immunoSEQ multiplex PCR, and TCRdb kept only the in-frame ones, dropping some. Here the sample spans roughly 58,000 clones, roughly 85% being singletons. Sequenced here: CD4+ or CD8+ T cells sorted from blood, sampled in a trial of the OX40 agonist ivuxolimab. The receptors derive from an adult with an advanced solid tumor such as melanoma, head and neck, liver or kidney cancer.

This clone was seen more than once but under ten times. CDR3 sequence reads: CASSYDIMYEQYF. The CDR3 nucleotides are TGTGCCAGCAGTTACGACATTATGTACGAGCAGTACTTC. V is TRBV6-6 and J is TRBJ2-7; D is unclear. Germline V CDR1 and CDR2: MNHNY, SVGAGI (reference sequence). CDR3 length equals 13 residues. The V end lost 2 bases, the J end lost 4 bases, and 9 bases lay between the germline ends.

The chain has TRBV9 and TRBJ2-3; no clear D gene. Germline-derived CDR1 and CDR2 are SGDLS and YYNGEE. The CDR3 runs to 17 residues. The germline V and J ends were trimmed by 0 bases and 0 bases, with 14 bases remaining between them. The CDR3: CASSVAIFPRSTDTQYF. CDR3 bases: TGTGCCAGCAGCGTAGCTATATTCCCTCGAAGCACAGATACGCAGTATTTT.